One and the same sample provided the 13 T cell receptor beta chains below, sequenced in a study of blood T cell repertoires in COVID-19. TCRdb keeps only in-frame clones here, not all; method: immunoSEQ multiplex PCR. The sample shows more than 300,000 clones, around 90% of them seen only once. The sequenced sample consisted of PBMCs or T cells enriched from blood (not recorded which). Source of these receptors: a woman aged 18-35 years who had recovered from COVID-19.

The CDR3 region is CASGFSRLNQPQHF. The CDR3 nucleotides are TGTGCTAGTGGTTTCTCCAGACTCAATCAGCCCCAGCATTTT. V and J are TRBV12-5 and TRBJ1-5; D is unresolved. This CDR3 spans 14 amino acids. Germline V gene data show CDR1 as LGHNT and CDR2 as FRNRAP. The V gene lost 3 bases and the J gene lost 3 bases, with 9 bases spanning the gap.

The V call is TRBV10-2, the J call TRBJ2-1; 8 bases fit TRBD2. Trimming at V came to 10 bases and at J to 6 bases, leaving 11 bases not matched to a gene. CDR3 length: 14 residues. In germline, CDR1 is WSHSY, CDR2 SAAADI. The CDR3 region has the DNA TGCGCCACTTCAAACGGGGGGGCCGGCAATGAGCAGTTCTTC. Its translation is CATSNGGAGNEQFF.

This chain joins TRBV18 and TRBJ2-1, with 7 positions matching TRBD1. Germline V CDR1 and CDR2: KGHSH, LQKENI. The CDR3 is made up of 16 amino acids. Losses at the gene ends were 0 bases for V and 11 bases for J; bases not matched to a gene: 13. CDR3: CASSPPPGQNIWKQFF. Written as DNA, the CDR3 is TGTGCCAGCTCACCACCCCCGGGACAGAACATATGGAAGCAGTTCTTC.

This clone was recorded once. The V call is TRBV20-1, the J call TRBJ1-1, with D uncertain. This CDR3 comprises 10 residues. V lost 3 bases, J lost 10 bases, and 9 bases lay in between. The germline CDR1 and CDR2 sequences are DFQATT and SNEGSKA (reference sequence). The CDR3 DNA reads as TGCAGTGCTAGTTTTGCAGGAGCTTTCTTT. This gives the protein CSASFAGAFF.

The V call is TRBV13, the J call TRBJ2-7; D not resolved. The CDR3 sequence is 13 residues long. Germline assignment: CDR1 PRHDT and CDR2 FYEKMQ (reference sequence). The V end was cut by 2 bases, the J end by 9 bases, with 14 bases between. CDR3 in DNA: TGTGCCAGCAGCTTAACTGAGATTTCCCGGCAGTACTTC. Translation: CASSLTEISRQYF.

The sample holds a few counts of this clone. The chain couples TRBV9 to TRBJ1-1, with TRBD1 identical over 8 bases. After removal of 4 bases from V and 7 bases from J, the junction contained 12 bases not matched to a gene. The CDR3 extends over 15 amino acids. Germline CDR1 is SGDLS and CDR2 is YYNGEE. As DNA, the CDR3 is TGTGCCAGCAGCTTTAGTGAGGACAGGGAAATTGAAGCTTTCTTT. This codes for CASSFSEDREIEAFF.

The chain carries TRBV19 and TRBJ1-2; a weak D match, TRBD1 (6 bases). CDR3 length: 12 residues. Deletions cut 6 bases from V and 3 bases from J, with 8 bases between. Germline-derived CDR1 and CDR2 are LNHDA and SQIVND (reference sequence). CDR3 DNA: TGTGCCAGTAGCGGGGGGCACTATGGCTACACCTTC. Protein: CASSGGHYGYTF. Together with reference TRBV19 and TRBJ1-2, the CDR3 gives the full variable domain: DGGITQSPKYLFRKEGQNVTLSCEQNLNHDAMYWYRQDPGQGLRLIYYSQIVNDFQKGDIAEGYSVSREKKESFPLTVTSAQKNPTAFYLCASSGGHYGYTFGSGTRLTVV.

This sequence joins TRBV10-3 and TRBJ2-2; the match to TRBD2 covers 8 bases. The CDR3 consists of 17 residues. The J segment lost 2 bases and the V segment lost 4 bases, leaving 9 bases of the junction unmatched. The germline CDR1 and CDR2 sequences are ENHRY and SYGVKD. CDR3 nucleotide sequence: TGTGCCATCAGTGCTCTAAGCGGGGGCTACAACACCGGGGAGCTGTTTTTT. Protein product: CAISALSGGYNTGELFF.

V is TRBV9 and J is TRBJ1-6; D is undetermined. Germline V gene lookup returns CDR1 SGDLS and CDR2 YYNGEE. Trimming removed 2 bases from V and 8 bases from J, with 14 bases in between. This CDR3 comprises 15 residues. In DNA, the CDR3 is TGTGCCAGCAGCGTCGGGTCTGAAGGCCATTCACCCCTCCACTTT. Protein: CASSVGSEGHSPLHF.

The chain employs TRBV6-6 and TRBJ2-5; D possibly corresponds to TRBD2 (6 bases). The germline CDR1 and CDR2 sequences are MNHNY and SVGAGI (reference sequence). V was cut by 5 bases and J by 1 base, with 17 bases left in between. The CDR3 loop spans 16 amino acids. CDR3 region: CASSLSGRPPQETQYF. CDR3 nucleotides: TGTGCCAGCAGTCTAAGCGGGCGACCACCCCAAGAGACCCAGTACTTC.

The V gene is TRBV2, the J gene TRBJ2-1; tentatively, D is TRBD2 (5 bases). CDR3 size: 14 residues. Trimming removed 6 bases from V and 7 bases from J, with 16 bases in between. Germline V gene lookup returns CDR1 SNHLY and CDR2 FYNNEI. DNA of the CDR3: TGTGCCAGCAGAACCTCGACCTCGGGGAATGAGCAGTTCTTC. Encoded protein: CASRTSTSGNEQFF.

This clone was counted once. The V gene is TRBV3-1 (or the pseudogene TRBV3-2), the J gene TRBJ2-1; 12 bases are shared with TRBD2. Germline V lookup: CDR1 LGHDT, CDR2 YNNKEL (reference sequence). Trimming cost V 5 bases and J 7 bases; bases outside gene matches: 6. The CDR3 covers 15 residues. The CDR3 reads CASSASGGGWNEQFF. Written as DNA, the CDR3 is TGTGCCAGCAGCGCTAGCGGGGGGGGCTGGAATGAGCAGTTCTTC.

The chain is built from TRBV11-3 and TRBJ2-1; unclear D gene. This CDR3 comprises 14 residues. Germline CDR1 and CDR2: SGHNT and YENEEA. Trimming shortened V by 3 bases and J by 5 bases, and 11 bases separated the two germline ends. The CDR3 region has the DNA TGTGCCAGCAGCTTTAGTCCATCCCACAATGAGCAGTTCTTC. This gives the protein CASSFSPSHNEQFF.